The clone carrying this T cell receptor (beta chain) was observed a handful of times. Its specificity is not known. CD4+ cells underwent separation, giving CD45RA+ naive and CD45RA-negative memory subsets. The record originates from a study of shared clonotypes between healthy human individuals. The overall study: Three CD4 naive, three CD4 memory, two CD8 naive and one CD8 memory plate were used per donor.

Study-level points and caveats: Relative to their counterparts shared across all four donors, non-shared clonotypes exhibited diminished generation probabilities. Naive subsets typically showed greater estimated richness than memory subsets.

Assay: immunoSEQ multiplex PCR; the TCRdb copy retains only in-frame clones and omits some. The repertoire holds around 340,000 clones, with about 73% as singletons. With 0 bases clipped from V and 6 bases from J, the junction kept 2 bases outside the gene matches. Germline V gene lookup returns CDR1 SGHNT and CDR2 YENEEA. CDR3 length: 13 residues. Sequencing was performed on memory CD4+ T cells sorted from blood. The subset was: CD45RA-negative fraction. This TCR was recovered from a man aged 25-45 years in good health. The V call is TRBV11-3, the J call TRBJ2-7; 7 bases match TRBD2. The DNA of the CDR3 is TGTGCCAGCAGCTTAGAGGGGAGGGGCGAGCAGTACTTC. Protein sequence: CASSLEGRGEQYF.